Listed below are T cell receptor beta chains from one sample, sequenced in a study of blood T cell repertoires in COVID-19. TCRdb keeps only in-frame clones here, not all; method: immunoSEQ multiplex PCR. The table includes approximately 170,000 clones, approximately 90% detected once. The sequencing sample was made of peripheral blood. The receptors here all came from a man aged 50-60 years who had recovered from COVID-19. CDR3s include the opening cysteine and the closing phenylalanine or tryptophan. D genes are given only for firm matches. Clone size appears in some rows only: once, few, many, or a class for an expanded clone.

>TRBJ1-4|TRBV18|.|TRBD1
CASSPYRGYNEKLFF
TGTGCCAGCTCACCCTACAGGGGCTATAATGAAAAACTGTTTTTT
>TRBJ2-7|TRBV9|.|.
CASSVDVGGYEQYF
TGTGCCAGCAGCGTAGATGTAGGGGGCTACGAGCAGTACTTC
>TRBJ2-2|TRBV7-9|.|.
CASSLPVGRLNTGELFF
TGTGCCAGCAGCTTACCCGTGGGCAGGCTGAACACCGGGGAGCTGTTTTTT
>TRBJ2-7|TRBV5-1|.|.
CASSLQGGPYEQYF
TGCGCCAGCAGCCTACAGGGGGGGCCCTACGAGCAGTACTTC
>TRBJ1-1|TRBV7-3|.|TRBD1
CASSGQVNTEAFF
TGTGCCAGCAGCGGACAGGTGAACACTGAAGCTTTCTTT
>TRBJ1-5|TRBV27|.|TRBD1
CASSSQGAVQPQHF
TGTGCCAGCAGTTCGCAGGGGGCGGTCCAGCCCCAGCATTTT
>TRBJ2-5|TRBV7-2|.|.
CASSFRQETQYF
TGTGCCAGCAGTTTCAGGCAAGAGACCCAGTACTTC
>TRBJ1-2|TRBV12-3/TRBV12-4|.|TRBD1
CASSPTGGFGYTF
TGTGCCAGCAGCCCGACAGGGGGGTTTGGCTACACCTTC
>TRBJ2-5|TRBV7-2|.|.
CASRSALGLFTETQYF
TGTGCCAGCAGATCCGCCCTAGGACTATTCACAGAGACCCAGTACTTC
>TRBJ1-1|TRBV11-3|.|TRBD1
CASSANRGTEAFF
TGTGCCAGCAGCGCCAACAGGGGGACTGAAGCTTTCTTT
>TRBJ2-7|TRBV20-1|.|.
CSAPYRYEQYF
TGCAGTGCTCCCTATCGTTACGAGCAGTACTTC
>TRBJ2-2|TRBV9|once|.
CASSVVSSDPFNTGELFF
TGTGCCAGCAGCGTAGTTTCTAGCGACCCGTTTAACACCGGGGAGCTGTTTTTT
>TRBJ2-2|TRBV19|.|.
CASSSSILRAYTGELFF
TGTGCCAGTAGTTCCTCGATTCTGCGGGCTTACACCGGGGAGCTGTTTTTT
>TRBJ2-1|TRBV3-1/TRBV3-2|.|TRBD2
CASSQDVLAGVGNEQFF
TGTGCCAGCAGCCAAGACGTCCTAGCGGGAGTCGGAAATGAGCAGTTCTTC